This T cell receptor beta chain was obtained from a study of blood T cell repertoires in COVID-19. Whole-study context: Acute-phase and convalescent COVID-19 samples originated in the United States, Italy and Spain. From T cells, B-cell-depleted T cells, or PBMCs came the material, which was cDNA or gDNA.

V gave up 3 bases and J gave up 3 bases; unmatched junction bases: 5. The CDR3 covers 15 residues. The V gene's germline CDR1 is LNHDA and CDR2 SQIVND (reference sequence). In the authors' workflow: Using reference gene primer amplification, nucleated cell counts were estimated. TCRdb's table, derived via immunoSEQ multiplex PCR, lists solely in-frame clones and lacks some. Clone size and V and J calls were adopted from that table, with D and trimming inferred from the DNA. Among about 250,000 clones listed, 84% were seen once. The sequenced material came from peripheral blood. This TCR derives from a woman between 40 and 55 years old who had recovered from COVID-19. V and J are TRBV19 and TRBJ2-7; TRBD2 matches 10 bases. The CDR3 loop reads CASSMISGGFYEQYF. CDR3 coding DNA: TGTGCCAGTAGTATGATTAGCGGGGGGTTCTACGAGCAGTACTTC.